This T cell receptor beta chain was documented in a study of STAT5B mutations in CD4+ large granular lymphocyte leukemia. Findings of the study overall: Without HLA matching, higher CD4+ than CD8+ T-LGLL clonality could reflect small sample size. Patient CD4-sorted repertoires looked more clonal than healthy CD4+ repertoires, even without putative leukemic clones.

In the original workflow: A productive frequency of 2.59 x 10-5 was the lowest detectable. The data were produced by immunoSEQ multiplex PCR, yet TCRdb's version contains in-frame clones alone and is incomplete. V and J calls and clone size follow that table, whereas D and trimming were derived from the DNA. The table lists about 37,000 clones, approximately 67% of them singletons, with about 2% in the top ten. A remark on this clone: Its antigen is as yet unknown.

This sequence originates from a human donor in good health. The sequenced sample consisted of CD4+ T cells from blood buffy coats.

This chain's CDR3 is CASSESTYNSPLHF. The CDR3 region has the DNA TGTGCCAGCAGTGAGTCAACCTATAATTCACCCCTCCACTTT. The chain is built from TRBV6-1 and TRBJ1-6; D ambiguous. This CDR3 has 14 residues. V dropped 3 bases and J dropped 2 bases, with 5 bases sitting between them. Germline lookup yields CDR1 MNHNS and CDR2 SASEGT.